These 29 T cell receptor beta chains originate from one sample sequenced in a study of T-cell reconstitution after alpha-beta-depleted transplantation in children. Using unique molecular identifiers, the investigators prepared the TCRbeta library. TCRdb ran MiXCR on the PCR reads and lists one entry per CDR3 protein. The sample includes 500,000 or so distinct CDR3 sequences, approximately 30% seen only once; the top ten take 2.4%. Sample: PBMCs from the stem cell graft donor, taken from the stem cell graft. These receptor sequences come from a human donor who donated a stem cell graft to a child with aplastic anemia.

The chain joins TRBV29-1 to TRBJ2-7; TRBD2 is a possible D gene (7 bases). The CDR3 spans 13 residues. CDR1 is SQVTM, CDR2 ANQGSEA, per germline. Trimming took 6 bases from V and 3 from J, leaving 15 bases between them. The CDR3 nucleotides read TGCAGCGTGGGGGAGGGACAAGTCTACGAGCAGTACTTC. This codes for CSVGEGQVYEQYF.

As for this clonotype: One end of the junction does not line up with germline, which may come from a read error. V gene TRBV15 combines with J gene TRBJ2-3, with D perhaps TRBD2 (6 bases). This CDR3 region has 12 residues. Germline V gives CDR1 LNHNV, CDR2 YYDKDF (reference sequence). The chain's CDR3 is CATSGQEYGTPF. CDR3 DNA sequence: TGTGCCACCAGCGGTCAAGAATACGGGACTCCTTTT.

This clonotype has a handful of counts. V is TRBV7-8 and J is TRBJ2-2, with TRBD1 identical over 7 bases. Germline CDR1 reads SGHVS; CDR2 reads FQNEAQ. V lost 5 bases, J lost 6 bases, and 9 bases stayed unmatched. This CDR3 has 15 residues. The CDR3 is CASSPGTAFPGELFF. For the CDR3, the DNA is TGTGCCAGCAGCCCCGGGACAGCCTTTCCCGGGGAGCTGTTTTTT.

This chain uses TRBV4-1 with TRBJ2-1, with D perhaps TRBD2 (6 bases). Germline V gene sequence: CDR1 MGHRA, CDR2 YSYEKL. Deletions cut 1 base from V and 3 bases from J, with 13 bases between. This CDR3 contains 16 residues. The CDR3 spells CASSQGPGLNYNEQFF. CDR3 sequence (DNA): TGCGCCAGCAGCCAAGGACCGGGACTGAACTACAATGAGCAGTTCTTC.

This clonotype was recorded a few times. The CDR3 loop is CSVGGNLASKNIQYF. The CDR3 bases are TGCAGCGTTGGCGGGAACCTGGCTTCCAAAAACATTCAGTACTTC. The V and J genes are TRBV29-1 and TRBJ2-4; weak D call: TRBD2 (6 bases). There are 15 residues in the CDR3. Germline-derived CDR1 and CDR2 are SQVTM and ANQGSEA. With 4 bases removed from V and 2 bases from J, the gap between germline ends came to 15 bases.

The chain links TRBV27 to TRBJ2-1; TRBD2 is a possible D gene (5 bases). Germline V gives CDR1 MNHEY, CDR2 SMNVEV (reference sequence). V dropped 2 bases and J dropped 6 bases, with 11 bases sitting between them. This CDR3 region has 14 residues. CDR3 sequence (DNA): TGTGCCAGCAGTTTAGGTTGGACTGGCAATGAGCAGTTCTTC. It encodes CASSLGWTGNEQFF.

This chain uses TRBV5-1 with TRBJ1-2; D is undetermined. Per germline, CDR1 SGHRS and CDR2 YFSETQ. Trimming stripped 4 bases from V and 4 bases from J, with 14 bases between. This CDR3 spans 14 amino acids. Here the CDR3 reads CASSPGEGAYGYTF. In nucleotides, the CDR3 is TGCGCCAGCAGCCCCGGGGAGGGCGCCTATGGCTACACCTTC.

The V call is TRBV6-1, the J call TRBJ1-5; tentative D call: TRBD1 (6 bases). This CDR3 region has 17 residues. Germline assignment: CDR1 MNHNS and CDR2 SASEGT. Trimming pared 6 bases from V and 2 bases from J, leaving 20 bases between. Here the CDR3 reads CASSVPPGASGNQPQHF. The DNA of the CDR3 is TGTGCCAGCAGCGTTCCTCCGGGGGCGTCGGGCAATCAGCCCCAGCATTTT.

This chain uses TRBV6-6 with TRBJ2-7; TRBD1 agrees at 10 bases. This CDR3 is built from 13 residues. Germline V gene data show CDR1 as MNHNY and CDR2 as SVGAGI (reference sequence). The trim removed 6 bases at V and 6 bases at J, leaving 5 bases unmatched. CDR3 nucleotide sequence: TGTGCCAGCAGGGCCAGGACAGGGGGCGAGCAGTACGTC. Translation: CASRARTGGEQYV.

This clonotype appeared once. This chain connects TRBV5-1 to TRBJ2-7; TRBD2 aligns across 8 bases. The germline CDR1 and CDR2 sequences are SGHRS and YFSETQ. V was clipped by 0 bases and J by 2 bases; unmatched bases: 4. The CDR3 sequence is 15 residues long. The CDR3 loop reads CASSLGLATAYEQYF. Here the CDR3 DNA reads TGCGCCAGCAGCTTGGGACTAGCGACAGCCTACGAGCAGTACTTC.

The gene calls are TRBV10-3 and TRBJ2-5; D remains ambiguous. Trimming stripped 2 bases from V and 2 bases from J, with 6 bases between. The CDR3 is 13 residues long. CDR1 ENHRY and CDR2 SYGVKD come from the germline V gene. CDR3 sequence (DNA): TGTGCCATCAGTGAGCCCCTACAAGAGACCCAGTACTTC. Translated, it gives CAISEPLQETQYF.

This clonotype appeared a few times. The V gene is TRBV20-1, the J gene TRBJ2-1; 10 bases align to TRBD2. The germline CDR1 and CDR2 sequences are DFQATT and SNEGSKA (reference sequence). V lost 5 bases to trimming and J lost 8 bases; unmatched junction nucleotides: 6. This CDR3 contains 13 residues. The CDR3 sequence: CSAPGLAKYEQFF. The CDR3 DNA reads TGCAGTGCTCCGGGACTAGCGAAGTATGAGCAGTTCTTC.

This clonotype came up many times. The chain joins TRBV7-2 to TRBJ2-7; TRBD2 matches 10 bases. Germline CDR1 SGHTA, CDR2 FQGNSA. J gave up 2 bases and V 5 bases, and 12 bases lay outside the gene matches. The CDR3 length is 17 residues. In DNA form, the CDR3 reads TGTGCCAGCAGCCCCAGACTAGCGGGCCTACCAGCCTACGAGCAGTACTTC. This codes for CASSPRLAGLPAYEQYF.

The chain employs TRBV7-2 and TRBJ2-5; a possible D gene is TRBD1 (5 bases). The CDR3 covers 14 residues. The V end lost 5 bases, the J end lost 1 base, and 11 bases lay between the germline ends. Germline CDR1 reads SGHTA; CDR2 reads FQGNSA. The CDR3 region is CASSPGAFQETQYF. CDR3 DNA sequence: TGTGCCAGCAGCCCTGGGGCCTTCCAAGAGACCCAGTACTTC.

This chain joins TRBV19 and TRBJ2-6; no firm D call. Germline-derived CDR1 and CDR2 are LNHDA and SQIVND (reference sequence). Deletions cut 5 bases from V and 0 bases from J, with 20 bases between. The CDR3 has 19 residues. CDR3 protein: CASSPRFFKTASGANVLTF. CDR3 DNA: TGTGCCAGTAGTCCCCGTTTCTTCAAAACAGCCTCTGGGGCCAACGTCCTGACTTTC.

This clonotype was seen only a few times. The chain uses TRBV24-1 and TRBJ2-5; D tentatively fits TRBD1 or TRBD2 (5 bases each). With 5 bases removed from V and 5 bases from J, the gap between germline ends came to 14 bases. CDR1 KGHDR and CDR2 SFDVKD come from the germline V gene. CDR3 length: 14 amino acids. CDR3 in amino acids: CATSGAGSLETQYF. DNA for the CDR3: TGTGCCACCAGTGGGGCAGGGAGTCTCGAGACCCAGTACTTC.

The chain links TRBV11-2 to TRBJ1-1; 7 bases map to TRBD1. The V gene's germline CDR1 is SGHAT and CDR2 FQNNGV. The J segment lost 5 bases and the V segment lost 7 bases, leaving 10 bases of the junction unmatched. This CDR3 contains 14 residues. For the CDR3, the DNA is TGTGCCAGCAACGAGAGGGGGCTGCGGACTGAAGCTTTCTTT. Encoded protein: CASNERGLRTEAFF.

The V and J genes are TRBV20-1 and TRBJ2-3, with 15 positions matching TRBD2. This CDR3 spans 19 amino acids. Germline V gives CDR1 DFQATT, CDR2 SNEGSKA (reference sequence). After removal of 0 bases from V and 2 bases from J, the junction contained 9 bases not matched to a gene. CDR3 sequence (DNA): TGCAGTGCTAGAGATGGGGGACTAGCGGGAGGACTTGCCACAGATACGCAGTATTTT. It encodes CSARDGGLAGGLATDTQYF.

This clonotype was observed a handful of times. The rearrangement joins TRBV20-1 to TRBJ2-7, with D perhaps TRBD1 (5 bases). Trimming shortened V by 0 bases and J by 5 bases, and 14 bases separated the two germline ends. The germline CDR1 and CDR2 sequences are DFQATT and SNEGSKA (reference sequence). This CDR3 is 14 amino acids long. CDR3: CSAREAGSTHEQYF. The CDR3 nucleotides read TGCAGTGCTAGAGAGGCAGGGTCCACGCACGAGCAGTACTTC.

This clonotype came up a few times. This chain connects TRBV5-5 to TRBJ2-7, with D tentatively TRBD1 or TRBD2 (5 bases each). The CDR3 totals 14 residues. Germline CDR1 is SGHKS and CDR2 is YYEKEE (reference sequence). Trimming cost V 0 bases and J 6 bases, with 13 bases left between them. CDR3 sequence (DNA): TGTGCCAGCAGCTTGGTTGGGTCAGGGAGCGAGCAGTACGTC. Protein: CASSLVGSGSEQYV.

The V call is TRBV7-2, the J call TRBJ2-3; D gene unclear. V was clipped by 1 base and J by 4 bases, with 9 bases between them. Germline CDR1 is SGHTA and CDR2 is FQGNSA. This CDR3 is 14 amino acids long. The CDR3 nucleotides are TGTGCCAGCAGCTTAGTGGGTGGGTCAGATACGCAGTATTTT. Its protein is CASSLVGGSDTQYF.

The V gene is TRBV9, the J gene TRBJ2-2, with 12 nucleotides matching TRBD2. After removal of 4 bases from V and 7 bases from J, the junction contained 8 bases not matched to a gene. CDR1 and CDR2 from the germline V gene are SGDLS and YYNGEE. The CDR3 extends over 16 amino acids. The CDR3 sequence: CASSPSSGRAGGELFF. The CDR3 DNA reads TGTGCCAGCAGCCCGTCTAGCGGGAGGGCCGGCGGGGAGCTGTTTTTT. The full variable domain, in which reference TRBV9 and TRBJ2-2 provide the parts outside the CDR3, is DSGVTQTPKHLITATGQRVTLRCSPRSGDLSVYWYQQSLDQGLQFLIQYYNGEERAKGNILERFSAQQFPDLHSELNLSSLELGDSALYFCASSPSSGRAGGELFFGEGSRLTVL.

This chain uses TRBV7-2 with TRBJ2-7; D is unresolved. CDR3 length: 12 amino acids. Germline V gene sequence: CDR1 SGHTA, CDR2 FQGNSA. V was cut by 0 bases and J by 3 bases, with 3 bases left in between. The CDR3 DNA follows: TGTGCCAGCAGCTTAGCCCTCTACGAGCAGTACTTC. Residues: CASSLALYEQYF.

A note on this clonotype: A junction boundary mismatches the germline segment, possibly from a read error. The chain links TRBV7-1 to TRBJ1-6; no definite D call. TRBV7-1 falls under the ORF class, with uncertain function. The CDR3 length is 15 residues. The CDR3 nucleotides read TGTGCCAGCAGCTCCAGCCAAAATGGGAATTCACCCCTCCACTTC. Its translation is CASSSSQNGNSPLHF.

The gene calls are TRBV4-1 and TRBJ1-3, with a tentative D call TRBD1 (6 bases). Trimming shortened V by 0 bases and J by 2 bases, and 26 bases separated the two germline ends. This CDR3 comprises 21 residues. Looked up from germline, CDR1 is MGHRA and CDR2 is YSYEKL. The CDR3 DNA is TGCGCCAGCAGCCAAGATCCGAATGTACGGGTGGTGGGGGGCCCTGGAAACACCATATATTTT. This codes for CASSQDPNVRVVGGPGNTIYF.

This clonotype was seen ten or more times. The rearrangement uses TRBV10-2 and TRBJ2-2; D is ambiguous. Trimming stripped 7 bases from V and 1 base from J, with 10 bases between. In germline, CDR1 is WSHSY, CDR2 SAAADI. The CDR3 totals 14 residues. CDR3 protein: CASKYPENTGELFF. The CDR3 DNA sequence: TGCGCCAGCAAGTACCCTGAGAACACCGGGGAGCTGTTTTTT.

V gene TRBV24-1 combines with J gene TRBJ2-3, with 14 bases aligning to TRBD2. The germline CDR1 and CDR2 sequences are KGHDR and SFDVKD. Trimming at V came to 3 bases and at J to 6 bases, leaving 13 bases not matched to a gene. There are 19 residues in the CDR3. The CDR3 spells CATSDAGLAGGGVYDTQYF. CDR3 nucleotide sequence: TGTGCCACCAGTGATGCCGGACTAGCGGGAGGAGGGGTATATGATACGCAGTATTTT.

This clonotype was detected only a few times. The chain is built from TRBV24-1 and TRBJ2-1; D unclear. Trimming removed 5 bases from V and 5 bases from J, with 12 bases in between. The germline V gene has CDR1 KGHDR and CDR2 SFDVKD. This CDR3 has 14 amino acids. The CDR3 bases are TGTGCCACCAGTGTTGGTTTGCCCCACAATGAGCAGTTCTTC. Protein: CATSVGLPHNEQFF.

The rearrangement links TRBV27 to TRBJ1-4, with TRBD1 identical over 9 bases. V shed 9 bases and J 7 bases; nucleotides not matched to a gene: 3. Germline CDR1 reads MNHEY; CDR2 reads SMNVEV (reference sequence). This CDR3 region has 12 residues. The CDR3 nucleotides read TGTGCCAGTGGACAGGGGACTGAAAAACTGTTTTTT. Protein product: CASGQGTEKLFF.